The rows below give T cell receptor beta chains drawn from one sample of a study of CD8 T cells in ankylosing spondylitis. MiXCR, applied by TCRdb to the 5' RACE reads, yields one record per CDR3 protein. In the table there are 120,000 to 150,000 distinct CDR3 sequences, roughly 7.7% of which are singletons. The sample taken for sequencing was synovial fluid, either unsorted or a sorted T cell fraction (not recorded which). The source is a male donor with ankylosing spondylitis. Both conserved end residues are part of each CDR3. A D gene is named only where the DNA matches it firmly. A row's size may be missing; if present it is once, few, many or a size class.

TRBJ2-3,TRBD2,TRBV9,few,CASSVGLAGGDTQYF,TGTGCCAGCAGCGTAGGTCTAGCGGGAGGGGATACGCAGTATTTT
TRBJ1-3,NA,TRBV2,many,CASRPTTPSGNTIYF,TGTGCCAGCAGGCCTACGACCCCCTCTGGAAACACCATATATTTT
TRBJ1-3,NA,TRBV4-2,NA,CASSQDGVRGNTIYF,TGTGCCAGCAGCCAAGATGGCGTCAGGGGAAACACCATATATTTT
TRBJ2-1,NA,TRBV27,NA,CASSKGDSSYNEQFF,TGTGCCAGCAGTAAGGGGGACTCCTCCTACAATGAGCAGTTCTTC
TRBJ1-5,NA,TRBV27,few,CASRPDSYSNQPQHF,TGTGCCAGCAGACCGGACAGCTATAGCAATCAGCCCCAGCATTTT
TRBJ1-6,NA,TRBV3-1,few,CASSLRRDSYNSPLHF,TGTGCCAGCAGCCTCAGAAGGGACTCCTATAATTCACCCCTCCACTTT
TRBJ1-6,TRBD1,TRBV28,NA,CASRSSGTGGSRSPLHF,TGTGCCAGCAGGTCCTCGGGGACAGGGGGGTCTAGATCACCCCTCCACTTT
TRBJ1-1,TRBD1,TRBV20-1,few,CSARDRTGGAEAFF,TGCAGTGCTAGAGATAGGACAGGAGGCGCCGAAGCTTTCTTT
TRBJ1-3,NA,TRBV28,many,CASSLDWQSGNTIYF,TGTGCCAGCAGTCTTGACTGGCAATCTGGAAACACCATATATTTT
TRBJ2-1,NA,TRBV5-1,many,CASSLGPSYNEQFF,TGCGCCAGCAGCTTGGGGCCCAGTTACAATGAGCAGTTCTTC
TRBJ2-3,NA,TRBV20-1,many,CSAVPFSGPTDTQYF,TGCAGTGCTGTTCCTTTTAGCGGTCCCACAGATACGCAGTATTTT
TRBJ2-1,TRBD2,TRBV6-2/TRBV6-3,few,CASSSANRLAGGTEQFF,TGTGCCAGCAGTTCTGCAAACCGACTAGCGGGGGGGACTGAGCAGTTCTTC
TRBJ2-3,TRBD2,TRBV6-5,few,CASSYGQTSGHEYF,TGTGCCAGCAGTTACGGTCAGACTAGCGGGCATGAGTATTTT
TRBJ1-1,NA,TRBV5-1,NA,CASSGVFSTEAFF,TGCGCCAGCAGCGGGGTTTTCAGCACTGAAGCTTTCTTT
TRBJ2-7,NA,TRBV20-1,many,CSASGLLGTEQYF,TGCAGTGCCAGTGGCCTACTTGGGACGGAGCAGTACTTC
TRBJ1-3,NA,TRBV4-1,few,CASSQLTGGNTIYF,TGCGCCAGCAGCCAACTGACCGGCGGAAACACCATATATTTT
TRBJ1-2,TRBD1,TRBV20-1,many,CSARDRTGTYGYTF,TGCAGTGCTAGAGATCGGACAGGGACCTATGGCTACACCTTC
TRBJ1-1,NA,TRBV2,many,CASSRDTNTEAFF,TGTGCCAGCAGTCGGGACACGAACACTGAAGCTTTCTTT
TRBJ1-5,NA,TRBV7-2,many,CASSYDIGIHQPQHF,TGTGCCAGCAGCTATGATATAGGGATCCATCAGCCCCAGCATTTT
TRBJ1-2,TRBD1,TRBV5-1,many,CASSGTGGSYGYTF,TGCGCCAGCAGCGGAACAGGGGGAAGCTATGGCTACACCTTC
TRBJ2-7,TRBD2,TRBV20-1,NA,CSAAASGSHEQYF,TGCAGTGCTGCGGCTAGCGGGAGCCACGAGCAGTACTTC
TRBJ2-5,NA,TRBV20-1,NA,CSAPSPSAGGETQYF,TGCAGTGCCCCTTCCCCTAGCGCCGGAGGGGAGACCCAGTACTTC
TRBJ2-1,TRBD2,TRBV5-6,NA,CASSASGRGLF,TGTGCCAGCAGCGCTAGCGGGAGAGGGCTCTTC
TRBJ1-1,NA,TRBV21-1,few,CASSKEGGPLNTEAFF,TGTGCCAGCAGCAAAGAAGGGGGACCTTTGAACACTGAAGCTTTCTTT
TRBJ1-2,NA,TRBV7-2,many,CASTQQGANYGYTF,TGTGCCAGCACTCAGCAGGGAGCTAACTATGGCTACACCTTC
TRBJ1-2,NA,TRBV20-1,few,CSATPGQSNYGYTF,TGCAGTGCCACGCCGGGACAATCAAACTATGGCTACACCTTC
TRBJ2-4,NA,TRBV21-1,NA,CASTPGGHGSGSKNIQYF,TGTGCCAGCACCCCGGGGGGCCACGGGAGCGGGTCCAAAAACATTCAGTACTTC
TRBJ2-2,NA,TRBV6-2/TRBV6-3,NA,CASSSHAGEELFF,TGTGCCAGCAGTTCCCACGCCGGAGAGGAGCTGTTTTTT
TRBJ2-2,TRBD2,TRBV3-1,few,CASSFGLAGEARTGELFF,TGTGCCAGCAGCTTCGGACTAGCGGGAGAGGCGCGGACCGGGGAGCTGTTTTTT
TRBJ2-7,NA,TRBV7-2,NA,CASSLAGQTYEQYF,TGTGCCAGCAGCTTAGCGGGACAAACCTACGAGCAGTACTTC
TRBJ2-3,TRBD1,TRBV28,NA,CASGLGTGGADTQYF,TGTGCCAGCGGGCTCGGGACAGGGGGCGCAGATACGCAGTATTTT
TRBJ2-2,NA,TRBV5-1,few,CASSFSGAAGELFF,TGCGCCAGCAGCTTCTCAGGGGCTGCCGGGGAGCTGTTTTTT
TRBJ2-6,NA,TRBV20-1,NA,CSARLRQTPPAPLSGANVLTF,TGCAGTGCTAGACTCCGTCAAACCCCCCCAGCGCCCCTCTCTGGGGCCAACGTCCTGACTTTC
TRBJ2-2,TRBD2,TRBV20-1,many,CSAGTLAGGGTGELFF,TGCAGTGCTGGCACTCTAGCGGGAGGGGGTACCGGGGAGCTGTTTTTT
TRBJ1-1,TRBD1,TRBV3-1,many,CASSPQGSMAEAFF,TGTGCCAGCAGCCCACAGGGGTCAATGGCTGAAGCTTTCTTT
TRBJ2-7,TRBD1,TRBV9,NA,CASSVSDRAYYEQYF,TGTGCCAGCAGCGTATCAGACAGGGCATACTACGAGCAGTACTTC
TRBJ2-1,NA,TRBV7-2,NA,CASSLAGYGSYNEQFF,TGTGCCAGCAGCTTAGCGGGGTATGGCTCCTACAATGAGCAGTTCTTC
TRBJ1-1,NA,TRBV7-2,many,CASSLYLGPGPSEAFF,TGTGCCAGCAGCTTATATCTAGGCCCAGGACCCTCTGAAGCTTTCTTT
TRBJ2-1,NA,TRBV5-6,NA,CASSQVVVMDEQFF,TGTGCCAGCAGCCAGGTAGTGGTTATGGATGAGCAGTTCTTC
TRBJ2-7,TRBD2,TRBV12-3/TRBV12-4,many,CASSPLAGAGLKYF,TGTGCCAGCAGTCCTTTAGCGGGTGCCGGGTTGAAGTACTTC
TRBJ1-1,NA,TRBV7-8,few,CASSRRDTGNTEAFF,TGTGCCAGCAGCCGTCGGGACACCGGTAACACTGAAGCTTTCTTT